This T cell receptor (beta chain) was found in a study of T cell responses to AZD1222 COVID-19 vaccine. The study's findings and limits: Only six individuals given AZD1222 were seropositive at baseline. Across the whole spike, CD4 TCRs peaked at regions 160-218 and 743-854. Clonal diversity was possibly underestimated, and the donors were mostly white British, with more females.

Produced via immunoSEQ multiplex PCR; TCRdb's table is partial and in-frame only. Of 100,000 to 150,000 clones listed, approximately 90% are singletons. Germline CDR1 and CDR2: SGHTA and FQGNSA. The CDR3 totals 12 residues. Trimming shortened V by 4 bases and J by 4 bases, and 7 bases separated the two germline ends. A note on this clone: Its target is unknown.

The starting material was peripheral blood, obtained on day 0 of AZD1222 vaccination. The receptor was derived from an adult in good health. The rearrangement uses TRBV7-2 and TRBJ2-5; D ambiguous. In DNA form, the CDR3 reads TGTGCCAGCAGCTCCCAACTAGAGACCCAGTACTTC. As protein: CASSSQLETQYF.